What follows are 25 T cell receptor beta chains derived from one specimen sequenced in a study of vaccination effects on CD4 cells after COVID-19. Antigen-specific CD4+ T cell clonotypes were called by their expansion after viral peptide-pool culture in ViraFEST. Between days 9 and 10 of culture, CD4+ T cells were separated out. Vaccinated participants had no history of SARS-CoV-2 infection and tested negative for nucleocapsid antibodies. The assay was immunoSEQ multiplex PCR, and TCRdb's table has in-frame clones only and misses some. This sample carries 30,000 to 40,000 clones, roughly 72% of them seen once, and the ten largest clones take roughly 27%. Their antigens are not known. The material was CD4+ T cells from PBMCs cultured with HCoV-OC43 spike peptides, obtained before COVID-19 vaccination. The subset here: HCoV-OC43 spike overlapping peptide pool stimulation. All receptors derive from a human donor who received a COVID-19 vaccine.

The DNA for the CDR3 is TGTGCCAGTAGTATCCCCACAGATACGCAGTATTTT. Translation: CASSIPTDTQYF. V gene TRBV19 combines with J gene TRBJ2-3; D is ambiguous. The CDR3 contains 12 residues. The V end was cut by 3 bases, the J end by 2 bases, with 3 bases between. In germline, CDR1 is LNHDA, CDR2 SQIVND (reference sequence).

This chain connects TRBV9 to TRBJ2-3; D call uncertain. Trimming shortened V by 0 bases and J by 0 bases, and 8 bases separated the two germline ends. Germline-derived CDR1 and CDR2 are SGDLS and YYNGEE. The CDR3 loop spans 15 amino acids. CDR3 sequence: CASSVVATSTDTQYF. CDR3 sequence (DNA): TGTGCCAGCAGCGTAGTGGCGACTAGCACAGATACGCAGTATTTT. Based on the CDR3 plus reference TRBV9 and TRBJ2-3, the full variable domain is DSGVTQTPKHLITATGQRVTLRCSPRSGDLSVYWYQQSLDQGLQFLIQYYNGEERAKGNILERFSAQQFPDLHSELNLSSLELGDSALYFCASSVVATSTDTQYFGPGTRLTVL.

This clone was detected a few times. The chain recombines TRBV5-4 with TRBJ1-1; D unresolved. V lost 3 bases and J lost 4, with 16 bases in between. Germline CDR1 SGHNT, CDR2 YYREEE (reference sequence). The CDR3 contains 15 residues. The CDR3 DNA is TGTGCCAGCAGCTCCCGAAAGGGTGGTGGCACTGAAGCTTTCTTT. As protein: CASSSRKGGGTEAFF.

At least ten counts were recorded for this clone. The rearrangement uses TRBV20-1 and TRBJ1-2, with unresolved D. The germline gives CDR1 DFQATT, CDR2 SNEGSKA (reference sequence). Trimming left V 4 bases short and J 8 bases short, with 11 bases between. This CDR3 is 11 amino acids long. The CDR3 sequence: CSATDSIGYTF. DNA of the CDR3: TGCAGTGCTACAGACTCGATCGGCTACACCTTC.

In its sample, this clone was seen a few times. J is TRBJ2-2 and V is TRBV27; D remains unclear. Per germline, CDR1 MNHEY and CDR2 SMNVEV (reference sequence). The CDR3 extends over 12 amino acids. Trimming cost V 3 bases and J 7 bases, with 6 bases left between them. The CDR3 region has the DNA TGTGCCAGCAGTTTTAGGATCGGGGAGCTGTTTTTT. This codes for CASSFRIGELFF.

The V and J genes are TRBV19 and TRBJ1-2; unclear D gene. Germline CDR1 is LNHDA and CDR2 is SQIVND (reference sequence). The germline V and J ends were trimmed by 1 base and 5 bases, with 8 bases remaining between them. This CDR3 is built from 13 residues. CDR3 residues: CASSIGPIYGYTF. The DNA of the CDR3 is TGTGCCAGTAGTATAGGCCCGATATATGGCTACACCTTC.

The chain links TRBV6-1 to TRBJ1-2; D gene uncertain. Between the trimmed V and J ends, which lost 0 bases and 8 bases, there was a span of 13 bases. CDR3 length equals 14 residues. Germline V gene data show CDR1 as MNHNS and CDR2 as SASEGT. CDR3 loop: CASSEAWGRRGYTF. The CDR3 bases are TGTGCCAGCAGTGAAGCTTGGGGAAGGAGAGGCTACACCTTC.

This clone was seen a few times. The chain combines TRBV7-2 with TRBJ2-2; 7 bases line up with TRBD1. V was pared by 2 bases and J by 3 bases, with 12 bases of the junction left unmatched. The CDR3 contains 18 residues. CDR1 and CDR2 (germline): SGHTA, FQGNSA. CDR3 nucleotide sequence: TGTGCCAGCAGCTTATCCCCATACAGGGGATTGGACACCGGGGAGCTGTTTTTT. Protein sequence: CASSLSPYRGLDTGELFF. The whole variable domain, filled in from reference TRBV7-2 and TRBJ2-2, reads GAGVSQSPSNKVTEKGKDVELRCDPISGHTALYWYRQSLGQGLEFLIYFQGNSAPDKSGLPSDRFSAERTGGSVSTLTIQRTQQEDSAVYLCASSLSPYRGLDTGELFFGEGSRLTVL.

This chain uses TRBV20-1 with TRBJ1-2, with TRBD1 as a possible D gene (6 bases). Deletions cut 3 bases from V and 8 bases from J, with 16 bases between. The CDR3 is 13 amino acids. Germline values: CDR1 DFQATT, CDR2 SNEGSKA (reference sequence). The CDR3 loop reads CSASLRGARGYTF. The CDR3 nucleotides are TGCAGTGCTAGTCTTCGGGGGGCGCGGGGCTACACCTTC.

V gene TRBV5-1 combines with J gene TRBJ2-4; 7 nucleotides agree with TRBD2. Germline V lookup: CDR1 SGHRS, CDR2 YFSETQ. This CDR3 has 17 amino acids. The V and J ends lost 5 bases and 1 base, in that order; junction bases with no gene match: 12. As DNA, the CDR3 is TGCGCCAGCAGGGGGATGAAGGGAGGGACGGCCAAAAACATTCAGTACTTC. This codes for CASRGMKGGTAKNIQYF.

The chain carries TRBV29-1 and TRBJ1-2, with D maybe TRBD1 (5 bases). The CDR3 totals 12 residues. Trimming stripped 6 bases from V and 5 bases from J, with 13 bases between. CDR1 SQVTM and CDR2 ANQGSEA come from the germline V gene. This chain's CDR3 is CSVLTSGYGYTF. For the CDR3, the DNA is TGCAGCGTCTTAACTTCAGGGTATGGCTACACCTTC. The full variable domain, with the rest looked up from reference TRBV29-1 and TRBJ1-2, is SAVISQKPSRDICQRGTSLTIQCQVDSQVTMMFWYRQQPGQSLTLIATANQGSEATYESGFVIDKFPISRPNLTFSTLTVSNMSPEDSSIYLCSVLTSGYGYTFGSGTRLTVV.

This clone came up a few times. J is TRBJ2-3 and V is TRBV6-1; D might be TRBD2 (5 bases). With 3 bases removed from V and 1 base from J, the gap between germline ends came to 11 bases. Germline CDR1 and CDR2: MNHNS and SASEGT. The CDR3 loop spans 15 amino acids. CDR3 residues: CASSEMARGTDTQYF. The CDR3, as DNA: TGTGCCAGCAGTGAGATGGCGCGGGGCACAGATACGCAGTATTTT.

The V gene is TRBV18, the J gene TRBJ2-3; 11 bases map to TRBD2. Germline trimming cut 3 bases from V and 1 base from J; bases unmatched to any gene: 3. From germline, CDR1 is KGHSH and CDR2 LQKENI. The CDR3 covers 16 residues. CDR3 residues: CASSPGTSGRTDTQYF. Here the CDR3 DNA reads TGTGCCAGCTCACCGGGGACTAGCGGACGCACAGATACGCAGTATTTT.

V and J are TRBV19 and TRBJ1-2; 8 nucleotides agree with TRBD1. Germline-derived CDR1 and CDR2 are LNHDA and SQIVND (reference sequence). The CDR3 length is 15 residues. V dropped 4 bases and J dropped 0; count of bases not matched to a gene: 4. This CDR3 is CASSSTGGANYGYTF. CDR3 coding DNA: TGTGCCAGTAGTAGTACAGGGGGAGCTAACTATGGCTACACCTTC.

This chain connects TRBV5-1 to TRBJ2-2; TRBD2 agrees at 13 bases. The CDR3 spans 18 residues. The junction had 11 bases not matched to a gene; V was cut back by 4 bases and J by 5 bases. Germline V gives CDR1 SGHRS, CDR2 YFSETQ. CDR3 region: CASSATPLAGGPTGELFF. CDR3 DNA sequence: TGCGCCAGCAGCGCGACCCCACTAGCGGGGGGGCCGACCGGGGAGCTGTTTTTT.

The rearrangement uses TRBV5-4 and TRBJ2-5, with 9 nucleotides matching TRBD2. The CDR3 runs 15 residues. V was pared by 2 bases and J by 1 base, with 3 bases of the junction left unmatched. CDR1 and CDR2 (germline): SGHNT, YYREEE (reference sequence). In nucleotides, the CDR3 is TGTGCCAGCAGCTTACCTAGCGGGGCCCAAGAGACCCAGTACTTC. Protein product: CASSLPSGAQETQYF.

The genes are TRBV7-9 and TRBJ1-1; D not certain. The CDR3 has 14 residues. The germline V gene has CDR1 SEHNR and CDR2 FQNEAQ (reference sequence). V gave up 5 bases and J gave up 5 bases, with 15 bases separating them. CDR3 in DNA: TGTGCCAGCAGCCGAGGCCTCGCGGGGACTGAAGCTTTCTTT. Amino acids: CASSRGLAGTEAFF.

This chain connects TRBV4-1 to TRBJ2-1, with D maybe TRBD2 (6 bases). Trimming shortened V by 0 bases and J by 9 bases, and 6 bases separated the two germline ends. Germline V gene data show CDR1 as MGHRA and CDR2 as YSYEKL. This CDR3 contains 12 residues. The DNA of the CDR3 is TGCGCCAGCAGCCAAGAGGGAGGTGAGCAGTTCTTC. This encodes CASSQEGGEQFF.

This chain connects TRBV2 to TRBJ1-1; weak D call: TRBD1 (5 bases). V was trimmed by 5 bases and J by 3 bases, leaving 13 bases between them. This CDR3 comprises 14 residues. Germline loops: CDR1 SNHLY, CDR2 FYNNEI. CDR3 sequence (DNA): TGTGCCAGCAGTCCCGGGACGGACTACACTGAAGCTTTCTTT. Its protein is CASSPGTDYTEAFF. Together with reference TRBV2 and TRBJ1-1, the CDR3 gives the full variable domain: EPEVTQTPSHQVTQMGQEVILRCVPISNHLYFYWYRQILGQKVEFLVSFYNNEISEKSEIFDDQFSVERPDGSNFTLKIRSTKLEDSAMYFCASSPGTDYTEAFFGQGTRLTVV.

V gene TRBV5-1 combines with J gene TRBJ2-5, with 7 bases that match TRBD2. The CDR3 is 15 residues long. The germline gives CDR1 SGHRS, CDR2 YFSETQ. Trimming at V came to 1 base and at J to 1 base, leaving 4 bases not matched to a gene. The CDR3: CASSLSGTTQETQYF. In DNA form, the CDR3 reads TGCGCCAGCAGCTTGAGTGGGACTACCCAAGAGACCCAGTACTTC.

Regarding this clone: The junction departs from the called germline gene at one end, perhaps through a read error. This chain uses TRBV7-2 with TRBJ1-6, with 7 positions matching TRBD1. Germline V gene data show CDR1 as SGHTA and CDR2 as FQGNSA. CDR3 length equals 15 residues. The CDR3 reads CASSLVGTENSPLHF. DNA for the CDR3: TGTGCCAGCAGCTTAGTGGGGACAGAGAATTCGCCCCTCCACTTT.

V gene TRBV6-5 combines with J gene TRBJ2-7; 10 bases line up with TRBD2. V was pared by 3 bases and J by 4 bases, with 3 bases of the junction left unmatched. The CDR3 contains 14 residues. The germline V gene has CDR1 MNHEY and CDR2 SVGAGI. CDR3 DNA: TGTGCCAGCAGTTATAGACTAGCGGGTTACGAGCAGTACTTC. Translating it yields CASSYRLAGYEQYF.

This chain links TRBV7-2 with TRBJ2-3; D not resolved. Germline CDR1 is SGHTA and CDR2 is FQGNSA. V lost 0 bases, J lost 7 bases, and 2 bases lay in between. This CDR3 spans 11 amino acids. Written as DNA, the CDR3 is TGTGCCAGCAGCTTAGCGAATACGCAGTATTTT. Protein: CASSLANTQYF.

This clone has a single count. J is TRBJ1-6 and V is TRBV6-5, with 8 bases identical to TRBD1. The CDR3 extends over 13 amino acids. J lost 7 bases, V lost 4 bases, and 0 bases had no gene match. Germline-derived CDR1 and CDR2 are MNHEY and SVGAGI. The CDR3 nucleotides read TGTGCCAGCAGTTGGGACAGGAATTCACCCCTCCACTTT. The encoded protein is CASSWDRNSPLHF.

J is TRBJ2-5 and V is TRBV5-4; 15 bases align to TRBD2. V shed 4 bases and J 3 bases; nucleotides not matched to a gene: 7. Germline V gene data show CDR1 as SGHNT and CDR2 as YYREEE (reference sequence). The CDR3 length is 17 residues. CDR3 coding DNA: TGTGCCAGCAGCCCGGGACTAGCGGGAGGCCCGGAAGAGACCCAGTACTTC. It translates to CASSPGLAGGPEETQYF.